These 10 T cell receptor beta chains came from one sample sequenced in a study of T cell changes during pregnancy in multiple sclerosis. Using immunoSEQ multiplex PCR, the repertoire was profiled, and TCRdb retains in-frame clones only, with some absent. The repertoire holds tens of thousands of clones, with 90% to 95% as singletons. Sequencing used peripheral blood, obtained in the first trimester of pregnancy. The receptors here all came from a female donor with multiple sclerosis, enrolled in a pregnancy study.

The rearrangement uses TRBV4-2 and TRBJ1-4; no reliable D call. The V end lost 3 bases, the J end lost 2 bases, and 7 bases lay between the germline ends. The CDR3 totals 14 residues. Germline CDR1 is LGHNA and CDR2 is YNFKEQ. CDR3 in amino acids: CASSQGSTNEKLFF. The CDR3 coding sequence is TGTGCCAGCAGCCAGGGGAGTACTAATGAAAAACTGTTTTTT.

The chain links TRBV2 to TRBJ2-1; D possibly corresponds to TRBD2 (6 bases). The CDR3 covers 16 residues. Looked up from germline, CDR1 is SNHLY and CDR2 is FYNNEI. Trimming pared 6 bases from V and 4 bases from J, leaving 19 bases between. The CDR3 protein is CASSFSGAGLYNEQFF. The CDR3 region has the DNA TGTGCCAGCAGCTTCTCCGGGGCGGGGCTTTACAATGAGCAGTTCTTC.

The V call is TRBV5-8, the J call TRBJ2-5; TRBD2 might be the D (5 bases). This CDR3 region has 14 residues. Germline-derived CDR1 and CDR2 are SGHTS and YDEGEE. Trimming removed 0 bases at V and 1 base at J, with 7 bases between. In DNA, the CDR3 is TGTGCCAGCAGCTTGGAAGCGGCCCAAGAGACCCAGTACTTC. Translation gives CASSLEAAQETQYF. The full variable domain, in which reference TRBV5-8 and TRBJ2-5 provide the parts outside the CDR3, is EAGVTQSPTHLIKTRGQQATLRCSPISGHTSVYWYQQALGLGLQFLLWYDEGEERNRGNFPPRFSGRQFPNYSSELNVNALELEDSALYLCASSLEAAQETQYFGPGTRLLVL.

CDR3 coding DNA: TGTGCCAGCAGCTTGTACGGACTAGCGGGATCGTTATACAATGAGCAGTTCTTC. Its translation: CASSLYGLAGSLYNEQFF. V usage is TRBV5-4 and J usage is TRBJ2-1, with 12 bases matching TRBD2. V trimming: 1 base; J trimming: 4 bases; junction bases outside the gene matches: 9. The germline gives CDR1 SGHNT, CDR2 YYREEE (reference sequence). This CDR3 has 18 amino acids.

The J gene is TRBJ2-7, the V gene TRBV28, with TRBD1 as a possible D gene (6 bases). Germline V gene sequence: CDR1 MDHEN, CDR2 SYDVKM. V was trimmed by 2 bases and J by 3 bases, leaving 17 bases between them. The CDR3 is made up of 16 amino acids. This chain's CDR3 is CASSLTEQGPSYEQYF. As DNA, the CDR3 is TGTGCCAGCAGTTTAACCGAACAGGGTCCGAGCTACGAGCAGTACTTC.

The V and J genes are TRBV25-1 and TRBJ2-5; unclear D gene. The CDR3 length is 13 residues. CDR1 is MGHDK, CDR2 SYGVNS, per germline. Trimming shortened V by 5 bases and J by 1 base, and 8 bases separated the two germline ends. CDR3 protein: CASSLLLQETQYF. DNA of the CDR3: TGTGCCAGCAGTCTCCTCCTCCAAGAGACCCAGTACTTC.

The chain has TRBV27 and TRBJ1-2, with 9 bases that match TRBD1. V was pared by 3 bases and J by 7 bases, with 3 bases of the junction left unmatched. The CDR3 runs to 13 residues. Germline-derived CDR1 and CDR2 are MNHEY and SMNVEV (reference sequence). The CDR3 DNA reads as TGTGCCAGCAGTTTCCGACAGGGGGGTGGCTACACCTTC. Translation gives CASSFRQGGGYTF.

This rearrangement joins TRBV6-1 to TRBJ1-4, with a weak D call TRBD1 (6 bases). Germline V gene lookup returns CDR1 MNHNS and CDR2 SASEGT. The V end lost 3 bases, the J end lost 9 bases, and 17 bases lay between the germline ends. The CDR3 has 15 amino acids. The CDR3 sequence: CASSEGTGNIKKLFF. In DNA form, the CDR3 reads TGTGCCAGCAGTGAGGGAACAGGGAACATTAAAAAACTGTTTTTT.

DNA of the CDR3: TGCGCCAGCAGCCAAGAGCCGGTAGACAGGGGGCTTTGGGATACGCAGTATTTT. Translating it yields CASSQEPVDRGLWDTQYF. The chain employs TRBV4-1 and TRBJ2-3; 10 bases map to TRBD1. This CDR3 is built from 18 residues. The ends lost 0 bases at V and 6 bases at J; junction bases unmatched: 12. Germline CDR1 and CDR2: MGHRA and YSYEKL.

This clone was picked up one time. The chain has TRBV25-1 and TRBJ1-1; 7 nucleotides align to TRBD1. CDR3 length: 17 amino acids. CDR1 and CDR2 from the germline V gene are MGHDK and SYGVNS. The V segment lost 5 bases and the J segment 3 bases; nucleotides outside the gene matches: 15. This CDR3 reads CASSPGQPTSRDTEAFF. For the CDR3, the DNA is TGTGCCAGCAGTCCGGGACAGCCCACATCACGAGACACTGAAGCTTTCTTT. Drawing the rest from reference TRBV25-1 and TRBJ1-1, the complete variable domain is EADIYQTPRYLVIGTGKKITLECSQTMGHDKMYWYQQDPGMELHLIHYSYGVNSTEKGDLSSESTVSRIRTEHFPLTLESARPSHTSQYLCASSPGQPTSRDTEAFFGQGTRLTVV.